The source of this T cell receptor (beta chain) is a study of vaccination effects on CD4 cells after COVID-19. Clones were sequenced by immunoSEQ multiplex PCR, and TCRdb holds only the in-frame ones, with some missing. The table shows 50,000 to 65,000 clones, with 79% occurring only once. V lost 5 bases, J lost 5 bases, and 18 bases lay in between. Germline lookup yields CDR1 MDHEN and CDR2 SYDVKM. CDR3 length equals 16 residues. The ViraFEST assay expanded antigen-specific CD4+ T cells with viral peptide pools before sequencing. Subsequent to roughly 9 days of culture, CD4+ T cells were isolated. Neither prior SARS-CoV-2 infection nor positive nucleocapsid antibodies were present in the vaccine recipients. In this sample, this clone turned up a few times. Its matching antigen is unknown.

The chain joins TRBV28 to TRBJ1-4; perhaps TRBD1 as D (6 bases). The sequenced sample was CD4+ T cells from PBMCs cultured with HCoV-OC43 spike peptides, obtained before COVID-19 vaccination. Subset given: HCoV-OC43 spike overlapping peptide pool stimulation. The TCR sequence derives from a human donor who received a COVID-19 vaccine. CDR3 region: CASSHRQAGQNEKLFF. In DNA form, the CDR3 reads TGTGCCAGCAGTCACCGACAGGCGGGGCAAAATGAAAAACTGTTTTTT.